Listed here are 8 T cell receptor beta chains from one sample, sequenced in a study of T cell responses to AZD1222 COVID-19 vaccine. TCRdb's table, derived via immunoSEQ multiplex PCR, lists solely in-frame clones and lacks some. The profile shows about 140,000 clones, 92% of them singletons. The source was peripheral blood, collected on day 0 of AZD1222 vaccination. These receptors were taken from an adult in good health.

The J gene is TRBJ2-1, the V gene TRBV4-1; 12 bases match TRBD2. The V gene end was trimmed by 4 bases and the J gene end by 6 bases; junction bases not matched to a gene: 10. Germline CDR1 reads MGHRA; CDR2 reads YSYEKL. The CDR3 totals 17 residues. CDR3 bases: TGCGCCAGCAGCCGAAGGGCCCTAGCGGGAGGGAGCAATGAGCAGTTCTTC. It encodes CASSRRALAGGSNEQFF.

The rearrangement links TRBV3-1 (or the pseudogene TRBV3-2) to TRBJ2-7; 9 nucleotides line up with TRBD1. Per the germline V gene, CDR1 is LGHDT and CDR2 is YNNKEL (reference sequence). Germline trimming cut 8 bases from V and 4 bases from J; bases unmatched to any gene: 6. This CDR3 spans 13 amino acids. CDR3 residues: CASGEDRGYEQYF. CDR3 nucleotides: TGTGCCAGCGGAGAGGACAGGGGTTACGAGCAGTACTTC.

The chain joins TRBV5-1 to TRBJ2-1; D is uncertain. Per germline, CDR1 SGHRS and CDR2 YFSETQ. Trimming cost V 0 bases and J 5 bases, with 9 bases left between them. The CDR3 contains 14 residues. CDR3 bases: TGCGCCAGCAGCTTGGCCGGGCAGAACAATGAGCAGTTCTTC. Amino acid sequence: CASSLAGQNNEQFF. Supplemented by reference TRBV5-1 and TRBJ2-1, the full variable domain reads KAGVTQTPRYLIKTRGQQVTLSCSPISGHRSVSWYQQTPGQGLQFLFEYFSETQRNKGNFPGRFSGRQFSNSRSEMNVSTLELGDSALYLCASSLAGQNNEQFFGPGTRLTVL.

The chain has TRBV6-5 and TRBJ1-1; D is ambiguous. CDR1 and CDR2 from the germline V gene are MNHEY and SVGAGI. This CDR3 contains 13 residues. V lost 6 bases and J 0 bases, leaving 8 bases between the germline ends. CDR3 sequence (DNA): TGTGCCAGCAGCAACCTCTTGAACACTGAAGCTTTCTTT. Its protein product is CASSNLLNTEAFF.

CDR3 amino acids: CASSQILGDTQYF. The CDR3 DNA reads TGCGCCAGCAGCCAAATCCTGGGGGATACGCAGTATTTT. The J gene is TRBJ2-3, the V gene TRBV4-1; unclear D gene. V lost 2 bases to trimming and J lost 6 bases, with 9 bases between them. CDR1 is MGHRA and CDR2 is YSYEKL in the germline V gene. There are 13 residues in the CDR3.

V and J are TRBV11-1 and TRBJ2-7, with 10 bases aligning to TRBD1. This CDR3 comprises 16 residues. V was pared by 1 base and J by 3 bases, with 6 bases of the junction left unmatched. Per germline, CDR1 SGHAT and CDR2 FQDESV (reference sequence). The CDR3 nucleotides read TGTGCCAGCAGCTTAGACCCGGGACAGGGGAACTACGAGCAGTACTTC. Translated: CASSLDPGQGNYEQYF.

The CDR3 DNA sequence: TGTGCCACCGCAGCCAGCGGGAGCTGGGTGGAGACCCAGTACTTC. It is translated as CATAASGSWVETQYF. The chain links TRBV24-1 to TRBJ2-5; 8 nucleotides align to TRBD2. CDR3 size: 15 residues. J gave up 5 bases and V 9 bases, and 13 bases lay outside the gene matches. CDR1 is KGHDR, CDR2 SFDVKD, per germline.

The count of this clone is one. The V call is TRBV5-1, the J call TRBJ2-1; no clear D gene. Between the trimmed V and J ends, which lost 0 bases and 5 bases, there was a span of 6 bases. The CDR3 totals 13 residues. Germline V CDR1 and CDR2: SGHRS, YFSETQ. Written as DNA, the CDR3 is TGCGCCAGCAGCTTGGGTTCCAACAATGAGCAGTTCTTC. Its protein product is CASSLGSNNEQFF.